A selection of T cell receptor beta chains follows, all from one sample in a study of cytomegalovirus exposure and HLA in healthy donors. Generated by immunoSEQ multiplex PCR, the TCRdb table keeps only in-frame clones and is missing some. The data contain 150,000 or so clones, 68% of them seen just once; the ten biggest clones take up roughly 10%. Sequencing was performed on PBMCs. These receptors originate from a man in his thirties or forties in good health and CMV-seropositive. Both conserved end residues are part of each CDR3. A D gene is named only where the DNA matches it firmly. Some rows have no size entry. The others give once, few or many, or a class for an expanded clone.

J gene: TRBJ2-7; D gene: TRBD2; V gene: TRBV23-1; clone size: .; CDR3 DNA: TGCGCCAGCAGGCCCCTAGCGGGAGTCGCCTACGAGCAGTACTTC; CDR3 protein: CASRPLAGVAYEQYF
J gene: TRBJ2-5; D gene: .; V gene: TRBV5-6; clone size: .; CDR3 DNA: TGTGCCAGCAGCTTCTGGGGGCGGGAGACCCAGTACTTC; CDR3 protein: CASSFWGRETQYF
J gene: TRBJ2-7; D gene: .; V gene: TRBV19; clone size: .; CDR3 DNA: TGTGCCAGTAGTATAGATCTCGTGGCCTTGAGGGAGCAGTACTTC; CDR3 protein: CASSIDLVALREQYF
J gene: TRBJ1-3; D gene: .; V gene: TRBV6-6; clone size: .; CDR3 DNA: TGTGCCAGCAGTTACACGGAGGGCTCTGGAAACACCATATATTTT; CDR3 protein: CASSYTEGSGNTIYF
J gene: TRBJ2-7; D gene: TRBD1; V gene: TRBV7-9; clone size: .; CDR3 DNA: TGTGCCAGCAGCTTTGACAGGGTGACCTACGAGCAGTACTTC; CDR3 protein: CASSFDRVTYEQYF
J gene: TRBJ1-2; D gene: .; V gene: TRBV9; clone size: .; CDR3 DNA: TGTGCCAGCAGCGTAGGGTTTGGGCAGGACTATGGCTACACCTTC; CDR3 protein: CASSVGFGQDYGYTF
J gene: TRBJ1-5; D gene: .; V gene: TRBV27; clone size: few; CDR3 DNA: TGTGCCAGCAGTTTTGTAAATCAGCCCCAGCATTTT; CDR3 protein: CASSFVNQPQHF
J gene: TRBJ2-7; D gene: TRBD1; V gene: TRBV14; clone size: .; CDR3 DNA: TGTGCCAGCAGCTTATACAGGGGGAACACCTACGAGCAGTACTTC; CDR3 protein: CASSLYRGNTYEQYF
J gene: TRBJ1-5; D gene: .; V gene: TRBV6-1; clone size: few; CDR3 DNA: TGTGCCAGCAGTGAGGGGCGACAGTCGAGTCAGCCCCAGCATTTT; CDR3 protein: CASSEGRQSSQPQHF
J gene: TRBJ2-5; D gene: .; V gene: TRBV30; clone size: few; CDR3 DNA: TGTGCCTGGAGTCTCGGGGATAAGGAGACCCAGTACTTC; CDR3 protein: CAWSLGDKETQYF
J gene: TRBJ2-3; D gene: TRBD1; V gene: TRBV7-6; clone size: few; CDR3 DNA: TGTGCCAGCAGCGCCGGACAGGGGAGCACAGATACGCAGTATTTT; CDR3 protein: CASSAGQGSTDTQYF
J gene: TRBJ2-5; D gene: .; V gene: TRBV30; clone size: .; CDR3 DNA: TGTGCCTGGAGTACTAGGGAGACCCAGTACTTC; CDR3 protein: CAWSTRETQYF
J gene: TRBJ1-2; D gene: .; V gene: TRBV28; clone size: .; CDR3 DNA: TGTGCCAGCACTTCAGGGTATGGCTACACCTTC; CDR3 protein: CASTSGYGYTF
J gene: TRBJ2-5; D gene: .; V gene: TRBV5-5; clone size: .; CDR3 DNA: TGTGCCAGCAGCTTACAGCAAGAGACCCAGTACTTC; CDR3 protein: CASSLQQETQYF
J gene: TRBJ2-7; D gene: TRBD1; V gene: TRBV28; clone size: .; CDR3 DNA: TGTGCCAGCAGGACAGGGCCCTACGAGCAGTACTTC; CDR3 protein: CASRTGPYEQYF
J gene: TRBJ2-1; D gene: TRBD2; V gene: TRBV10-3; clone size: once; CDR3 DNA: TGTGCCATCAGTATGGGACTAGCGGGAGAAAAGTTCTTC; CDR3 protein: CAISMGLAGEKFF
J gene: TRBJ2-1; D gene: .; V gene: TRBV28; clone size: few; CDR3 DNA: TGTGCCAGCAGTTTCCTCTCCGGGAGCGGTGAGCAGTTCTTC; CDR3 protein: CASSFLSGSGEQFF
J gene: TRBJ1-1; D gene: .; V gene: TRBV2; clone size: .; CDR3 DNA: TGTGCCAGCAGTGCAGCAGGGAGGGACACTGAAGCTTTCTTT; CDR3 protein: CASSAAGRDTEAFF
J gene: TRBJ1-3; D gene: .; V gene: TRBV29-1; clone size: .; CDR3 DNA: TGCAGCGTTGCTGGGGCCAACTCTGGAAACACCATATATTTT; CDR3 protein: CSVAGANSGNTIYF
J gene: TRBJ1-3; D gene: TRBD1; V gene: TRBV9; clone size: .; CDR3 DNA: TGTGCCAGCAGCGTCAAGACAGGGGGCTACTCTGGAAACACCATATATTTT; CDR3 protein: CASSVKTGGYSGNTIYF
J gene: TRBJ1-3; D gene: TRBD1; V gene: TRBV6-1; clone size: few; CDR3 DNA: TGTGCCAGCAGTGGAACAGGGGACCTCGACACCATATATTTT; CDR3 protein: CASSGTGDLDTIYF
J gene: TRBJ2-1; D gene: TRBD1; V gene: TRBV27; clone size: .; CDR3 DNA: TGTGCCAGCAGTCTTTTTCAGACCGGGACAGGGTTCAATGAGCAGTTCTTC; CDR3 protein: CASSLFQTGTGFNEQFF
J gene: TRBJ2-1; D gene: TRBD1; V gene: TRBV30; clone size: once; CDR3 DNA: TGTGCCTCCGGGACAGTAGTCAATGAGCAGTTCTTC; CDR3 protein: CASGTVVNEQFF
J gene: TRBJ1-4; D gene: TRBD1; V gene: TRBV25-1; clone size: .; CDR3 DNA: TGTGCCAGCTCACCGGGACAGGGTCGAGAAAAACTGTTTTTT; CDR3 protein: CASSPGQGREKLFF
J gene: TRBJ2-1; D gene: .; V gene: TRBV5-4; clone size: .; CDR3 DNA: TGTGCCAGCAGCTTGGAGAGGCAGACTTACAATGAGCAGTTCTTC; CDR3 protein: CASSLERQTYNEQFF
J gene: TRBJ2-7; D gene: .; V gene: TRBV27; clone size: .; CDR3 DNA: TGTGCCAGCAGGGACTTGGAGGGCGCTCTGCACGAGCAGTACTTC; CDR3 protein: CASRDLEGALHEQYF
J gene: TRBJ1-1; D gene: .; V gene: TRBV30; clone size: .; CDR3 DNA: TGTGCCTGGAAATCTAGACAGGTGAACACTGAAGCTTTCTTT; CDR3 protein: CAWKSRQVNTEAFF
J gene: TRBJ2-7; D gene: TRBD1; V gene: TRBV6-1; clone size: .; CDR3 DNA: TGTGCCAGCAGTGAAACCGACAGGGAAACCTACGAGCAGTACTTC; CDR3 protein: CASSETDRETYEQYF
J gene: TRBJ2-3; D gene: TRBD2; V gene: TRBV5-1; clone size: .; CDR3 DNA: TGCGCCAGCAGCTCGATAGCGGGAGGAAGCACAGATACGCAGTATTTT; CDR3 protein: CASSSIAGGSTDTQYF
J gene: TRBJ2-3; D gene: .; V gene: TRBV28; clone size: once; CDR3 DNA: TGTGCCAGCAGTCTAGACCCCCAATCCCGGGAAGATACGCAGTATTTT; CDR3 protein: CASSLDPQSREDTQYF
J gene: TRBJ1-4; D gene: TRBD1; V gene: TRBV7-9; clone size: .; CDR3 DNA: TGTGCCAGCAAAGGAACAGGGGGCCTTAGGGAAAAACTGTTTTTT; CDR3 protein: CASKGTGGLREKLFF
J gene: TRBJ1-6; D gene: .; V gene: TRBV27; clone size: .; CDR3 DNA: TGTGCCAGCAGTTTTGGGGGAGGGGTCCATTCACCCCTCCACTTT; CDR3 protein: CASSFGGGVHSPLHF
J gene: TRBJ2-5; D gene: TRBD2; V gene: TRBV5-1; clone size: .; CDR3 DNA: TGCGCCAGCAGCTTGGGGGGGCTAGCGGGAGTAGGGCTGGAGCAGTACTTC; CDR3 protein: CASSLGGLAGVGLEQYF
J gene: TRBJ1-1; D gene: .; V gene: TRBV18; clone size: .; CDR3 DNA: TGTGCCAGCTCACCACCGAACTCTCAGGGATATGATGAAGCTTTCTTT; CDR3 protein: CASSPPNSQGYDEAFF
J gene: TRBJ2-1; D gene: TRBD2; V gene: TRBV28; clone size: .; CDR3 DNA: TGTGCCAGCAGGACTAGCGGAATCAATGAGCAGTTCTTC; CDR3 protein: CASRTSGINEQFF
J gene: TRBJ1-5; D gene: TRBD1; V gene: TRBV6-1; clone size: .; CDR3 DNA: TGTGCCAGCAGTGAAGTAGACAGGGGAGGCAATCAGCCCCAGCATTTT; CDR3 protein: CASSEVDRGGNQPQHF
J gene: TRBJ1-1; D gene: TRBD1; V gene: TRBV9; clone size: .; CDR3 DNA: TGTGCCAGCAGCGCGGGACAGGAGGGAATCTTCTTT; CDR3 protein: CASSAGQEGIFF
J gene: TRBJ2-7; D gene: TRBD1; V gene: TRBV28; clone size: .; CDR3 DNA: TGTGCCAGCGAGGGACAGTCCTACGAGCAGTACTTC; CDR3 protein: CASEGQSYEQYF
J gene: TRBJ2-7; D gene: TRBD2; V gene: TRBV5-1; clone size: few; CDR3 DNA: TGCGCCAGCAGCTTGGGACCTAGCGGGGTCCCCTACGAGCAGTACTTC; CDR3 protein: CASSLGPSGVPYEQYF
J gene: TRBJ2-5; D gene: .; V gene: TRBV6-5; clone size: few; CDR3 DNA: TGTGCCAGCAGTTACTCGGGACAACAAGAGACCCAGTACTTC; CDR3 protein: CASSYSGQQETQYF
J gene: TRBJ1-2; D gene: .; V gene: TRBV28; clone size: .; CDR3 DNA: TGTGCCAGCAGTTTCCCTCATGGCTACACCTTC; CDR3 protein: CASSFPHGYTF
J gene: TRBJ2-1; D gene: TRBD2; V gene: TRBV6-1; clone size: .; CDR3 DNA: TGTGCCAGCAGTGCTGGACTAGCGGGAGCGATTGAGCAGTTCTTC; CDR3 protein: CASSAGLAGAIEQFF
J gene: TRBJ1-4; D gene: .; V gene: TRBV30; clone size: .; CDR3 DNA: TGTGCCTGGAGCTATACAGGGCGGAGGGAAAAACTGTTTTTT; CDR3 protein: CAWSYTGRREKLFF
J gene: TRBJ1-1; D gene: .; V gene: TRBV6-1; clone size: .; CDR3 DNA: TGTGCCAGCACTAGGGGGGGGGTGAACACTGAAGCTTTCTTT; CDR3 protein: CASTRGGVNTEAFF
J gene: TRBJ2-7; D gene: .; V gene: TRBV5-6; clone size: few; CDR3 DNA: TGTGCCAGCAGTTTGACTTACACACGACTCGAGCAGTACTTC; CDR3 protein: CASSLTYTRLEQYF
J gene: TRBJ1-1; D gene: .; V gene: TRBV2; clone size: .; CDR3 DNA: TGTGCCAGCAGGGCCCAGACAGGTTTGAACACTGAAGCTTTCTTT; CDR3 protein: CASRAQTGLNTEAFF
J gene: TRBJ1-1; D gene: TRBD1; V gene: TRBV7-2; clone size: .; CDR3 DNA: TGTGCCAGCAGCCGCCCGACAGGGGCCAACACTGAAGCTTTCTTT; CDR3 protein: CASSRPTGANTEAFF
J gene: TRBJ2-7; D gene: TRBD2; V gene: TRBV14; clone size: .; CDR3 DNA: TGTGCCAGCAGCCGCTCGGGACTAGAAGTTTACGAGCAGTACTTC; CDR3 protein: CASSRSGLEVYEQYF
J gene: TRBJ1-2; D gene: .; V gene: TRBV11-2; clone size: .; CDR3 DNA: TGTGCCAGCAGCGCGACAGGCTATGGCTACACCTTC; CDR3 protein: CASSATGYGYTF
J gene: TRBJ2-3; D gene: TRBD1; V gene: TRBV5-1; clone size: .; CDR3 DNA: TGCGCCAGCAGCTTTGGGGACAGGGACACAGATACGCAGTATTTT; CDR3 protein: CASSFGDRDTDTQYF
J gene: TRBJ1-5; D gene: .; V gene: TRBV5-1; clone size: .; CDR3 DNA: TGCGCCAGCAGCTTGAGCGGTGGCAATCAGCCCCAGCATTTT; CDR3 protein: CASSLSGGNQPQHF
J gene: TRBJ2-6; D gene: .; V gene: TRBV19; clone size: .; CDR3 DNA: TGTGCCAGTAGTTACAGGGCTGGGGCCAACGTCCTGACTTTC; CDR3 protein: CASSYRAGANVLTF
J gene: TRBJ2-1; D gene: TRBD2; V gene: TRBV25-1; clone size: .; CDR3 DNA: TGTGCCAGCAGTGATGAGCGGGGAGGTATCGTGCAGTTCTTC; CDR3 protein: CASSDERGGIVQFF
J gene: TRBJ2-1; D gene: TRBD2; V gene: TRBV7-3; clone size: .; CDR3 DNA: TGTGCCAGCAGCTTAACACTAGCGGGAGGGAAGGGCTACAATGAGCAGTTCTTC; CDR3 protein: CASSLTLAGGKGYNEQFF
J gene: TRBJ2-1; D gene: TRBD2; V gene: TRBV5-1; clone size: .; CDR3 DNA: TGCGCCAGCAGCTTGATGGGACTAGCGGGAGGGCCTTTGGTAAATGAGCAGTTCTTC; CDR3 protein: CASSLMGLAGGPLVNEQFF
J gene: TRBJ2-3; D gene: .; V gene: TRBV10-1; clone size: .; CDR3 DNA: TGCGCCAGCAGTGAGTTGACCCTCGGGACGCAGTATTTT; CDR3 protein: CASSELTLGTQYF
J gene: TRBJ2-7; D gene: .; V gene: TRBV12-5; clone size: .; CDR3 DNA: TGTGCTAGTGGCACGTACGTGGGGCACGAGCAGTACTTC; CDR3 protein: CASGTYVGHEQYF
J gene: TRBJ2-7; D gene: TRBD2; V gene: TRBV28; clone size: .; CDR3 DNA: TGTGCCAGCAATATAGCGGGAGGGCCCTACGAGCAGTACTTC; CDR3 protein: CASNIAGGPYEQYF